The next 23 T cell receptor beta chains were all read from a single sample in a study of beta chain features in type 1 diabetes. The entirety of the isolated RNA underwent reverse transcription, so expressed TCRB transcripts were sequenced. Measured with immunoSEQ multiplex PCR; TCRdb has only the in-frame clones, and not every one. Among over 150,000 clones listed, under 13% were seen once. Regarding the study as a whole: All four CD4+ subsets from Type 1 diabetes patients carried moderately but significantly shorter TCRB CDR3s.

Their antigens are not known. Material for sequencing was central memory CD4+ T cells from blood. These receptors were taken from a man under 40 with type 1 diabetes.

As for this clone: An end of the junction does not agree with germline; a read error may underlie this. The chain couples TRBV2 to TRBJ2-6, with D possibly matching TRBD2 (6 bases). The CDR3 length is 14 residues. Germline V gene sequence: CDR1 SNHLY, CDR2 FYNNEI. The CDR3 here is CVSRREAGANVLTF. In nucleotides, the CDR3 is TGTGTCAGCCGGAGGGAAGCTGGGGCCAACGTCCTGACTTTC.

This clone was observed a handful of times. One junction end disagrees with the germline gene, perhaps due to a read error. V is TRBV14 and J is TRBJ2-5, with 8 bases lining up with TRBD1. CDR3 length: 13 residues. The germline V gene encodes CDR1 SGHDN and CDR2 FVKESK. Here the CDR3 DNA reads TGTGCCAGCAGTCAAGACAGGGGACAGACCCAGTACTTC. Its translation: CASSQDRGQTQYF.

The chain has TRBV5-6 and TRBJ2-7; D perhaps matches TRBD2 (5 bases). Trimming cost V 6 bases and J 2 bases, with 12 bases left between them. The germline CDR1 and CDR2 sequences are SGHDT and YYEEEE. This CDR3 spans 13 amino acids. The CDR3 sequence: CASMTTSAYEQYF. As DNA, the CDR3 is TGTGCCAGCATGACTACTTCGGCCTACGAGCAGTACTTC.

The sample holds a few counts of this clone. The chain carries TRBV4-1 and TRBJ2-1, with D possibly TRBD2 on 6 matching bases. Germline CDR1 and CDR2: MGHRA and YSYEKL. V lost 0 bases, J lost 2 bases, and 17 bases lay in between. The CDR3 consists of 18 residues. The CDR3, as DNA: TGCGCCAGCAGCCAAGATTATGCAACGGGAGATACCTACAATGAGCAGTTCTTC. Translated, it gives CASSQDYATGDTYNEQFF.

This clone was seen many times. V gene TRBV7-9 combines with J gene TRBJ2-7, with 7 positions matching TRBD1. Per the germline V gene, CDR1 is SEHNR and CDR2 is FQNEAQ (reference sequence). This CDR3 spans 13 amino acids. The trim removed 5 bases at V and 6 bases at J, leaving 7 bases unmatched. The CDR3 DNA reads as TGTGCCAGCAGCGGGACAGTCTATGGCGAGCAGTACTTC. Translated, it gives CASSGTVYGEQYF.

The sample holds a few counts of this clone. The genes are TRBV27 and TRBJ1-2; unclear D gene. The V gene lost 6 bases and the J gene lost 7 bases, with 15 bases spanning the gap. Germline values: CDR1 MNHEY, CDR2 SMNVEV (reference sequence). The CDR3 is 13 residues long. The CDR3 coding sequence is TGTGCCAGCAGGTTCACAGTATTGGGTGGCTACACCTTC. Encoded protein: CASRFTVLGGYTF.

The chain has TRBV7-3 and TRBJ2-1, with D possibly TRBD1 on 5 matching bases. The V gene's germline CDR1 is SGHTA and CDR2 FQGTGA. V was shortened by 5 bases and J by 5 bases, with 10 bases between the two germline ends. The CDR3 covers 13 residues. The chain's CDR3 is CASSLDRNNEQFF. The DNA for the CDR3 is TGTGCCAGCAGCCTAGACAGAAACAATGAGCAGTTCTTC.

V is TRBV28 and J is TRBJ2-7; D perhaps matches TRBD2 (5 bases). CDR3 length: 17 residues. Germline V gene data show CDR1 as MDHEN and CDR2 as SYDVKM. The germline V and J ends were trimmed by 1 base and 0 bases, with 16 bases remaining between them. CDR3 bases: TGTGCCAGCAGTTTATTCCCGAAGAAGCGGACCTCCTACGAGCAGTACTTC. Translating gives CASSLFPKKRTSYEQYF.

This clone came up a few times. V gene TRBV5-1 combines with J gene TRBJ2-3, with 9 bases that match TRBD2. From germline, CDR1 is SGHRS and CDR2 YFSETQ. The CDR3 covers 20 residues. V lost 3 bases to trimming and J lost 2 bases; unmatched junction nucleotides: 19. The CDR3 DNA reads TGCGCCAGCAGCTCCGGTTGGTCGGACTTCGGCGGGAGGGACACAGATACGCAGTATTTT. Translation gives CASSSGWSDFGGRDTDTQYF. The full variable domain, rest sourced from reference TRBV5-1 and TRBJ2-3, is KAGVTQTPRYLIKTRGQQVTLSCSPISGHRSVSWYQQTPGQGLQFLFEYFSETQRNKGNFPGRFSGRQFSNSRSEMNVSTLELGDSALYLCASSSGWSDFGGRDTDTQYFGPGTRLTVL.

A note on this clone: The same CDR3 is also encoded by other DNA sequences in this sample. The gene calls are TRBV14 and TRBJ2-5; a possible D gene is TRBD1 (5 bases). V lost 4 bases to trimming and J lost 5 bases, with 5 bases between them. Looked up from germline, CDR1 is SGHDN and CDR2 is FVKESK. The CDR3 is made up of 11 amino acids. The CDR3 spells CASSPGETQYF. CDR3 sequence (DNA): TGTGCCAGCAGCCCAGGGGAGACCCAGTACTTC.

This clone has just a few counts. The chain employs TRBV4-3 and TRBJ1-2; D is undetermined. The CDR3 length is 15 residues. V lost 4 bases to trimming and J lost 5 bases, with 17 bases between them. CDR1 and CDR2 (germline): LGHNA, YSLEER. The CDR3 coding sequence is TGCGCCAGCAGCCGAGAAACTGTATCGGGTTATGGCTACACCTTC. This codes for CASSRETVSGYGYTF.

The genes are TRBV7-2 and TRBJ1-2; the D is unclear. The CDR3 sequence is 12 residues long. Germline lookup yields CDR1 SGHTA and CDR2 FQGNSA. The V end lost 5 bases, the J end lost 4 bases, and 8 bases lay between the germline ends. The CDR3 DNA is TGTGCCAGCAGCGAGGCCCCCTATGGCTACACCTTC. Translation: CASSEAPYGYTF.

The rearrangement uses TRBV5-4 and TRBJ2-3; 9 nucleotides agree with TRBD2. Germline CDR1 and CDR2: SGHNT and YYREEE (reference sequence). CDR3 size: 17 residues. V lost 0 bases and J lost 3; bases outside the gene matches: 8. In DNA form, the CDR3 reads TGTGCCAGCAGCTTGGCCGGGGCGGGAGGGCCTACAGATACGCAGTATTTT. As protein: CASSLAGAGGPTDTQYF.

The V and J genes are TRBV7-3 and TRBJ2-3; 7 bases are shared with TRBD2. V gave up 1 base and J gave up 5 bases; unmatched junction bases: 3. The V gene's germline CDR1 is SGHTA and CDR2 FQGTGA. CDR3 size: 14 residues. The CDR3 region has the DNA TGTGCCAGCAGCTTAAGGCTAGCGGTAGATACGCAGTATTTT. This sequence encodes CASSLRLAVDTQYF.

In its sample, this clone was seen many times. V gene TRBV15 combines with J gene TRBJ2-2; D not certain. This CDR3 spans 13 amino acids. Per germline, CDR1 LNHNV and CDR2 YYDKDF (reference sequence). V lost 3 bases, J lost 5 bases, and 7 bases lay in between. The CDR3 region is CATSSGWTGELFF. The CDR3 DNA reads as TGTGCCACCAGCAGCGGGTGGACCGGGGAGCTGTTTTTT.

In its sample, this clone was seen a few times. The J gene is TRBJ1-2, the V gene TRBV15; 9 nucleotides align to TRBD1. Germline assignment: CDR1 LNHNV and CDR2 YYDKDF (reference sequence). The CDR3 has 15 residues. Germline trimming cut 3 bases from V and 2 bases from J; bases unmatched to any gene: 4. The CDR3 DNA reads as TGTGCCACCAGCAGGGACAGGGGTAGGAACTATGGCTACACCTTC. Residues: CATSRDRGRNYGYTF.

This clone was observed a handful of times. The rearrangement uses TRBV18 and TRBJ2-7; TRBD2 matches 10 bases. Germline CDR1 is KGHSH and CDR2 is LQKENI. The CDR3 totals 15 residues. After removal of 5 bases from V and 2 bases from J, the junction contained 6 bases not matched to a gene. Here the CDR3 reads CASSVGLAETYEQYF. CDR3 nucleotide sequence: TGTGCCAGCTCAGTCGGACTAGCGGAGACCTACGAGCAGTACTTC.

Only a few counts were recorded for this clone. The V and J genes are TRBV7-2 and TRBJ2-1; TRBD2 agrees at 8 bases. The germline CDR1 and CDR2 sequences are SGHTA and FQGNSA. The CDR3 is 16 amino acids. The V and J ends lost 2 bases and 3 bases, in that order; junction bases with no gene match: 6. CDR3 nucleotides: TGTGCCAGCAGCTTAATCACTAGCGGCATCTACAATGAGCAGTTCTTC. Translation: CASSLITSGIYNEQFF.

The rearrangement joins TRBV28 to TRBJ1-2, with 7 bases aligning to TRBD1. The ends lost 6 bases at V and 4 bases at J; junction bases unmatched: 5. Germline V lookup: CDR1 MDHEN, CDR2 SYDVKM. The CDR3 runs 13 residues. The CDR3 bases are TGTGCCAGCAGCCGGGACAGCAGCTATGGCTACACCTTC. Translated: CASSRDSSYGYTF.

This clone was seen only a few times. This chain connects TRBV27 to TRBJ2-5, with D unclear. The end of the DNA aligns better with TRBJ2-7, so the J call may be wrong. This CDR3 has 10 amino acids. Per the germline V gene, CDR1 is MNHEY and CDR2 is SMNVEV (reference sequence). CDR3 loop: CASSLYEQYF. The CDR3 region has the DNA TGTGCCAGCAGTTTGTACGAGCAGTACTTC.

This clone was observed a few times. The chain has TRBV5-1 and TRBJ2-7; 13 bases fit TRBD2. Germline V CDR1 and CDR2: SGHRS, YFSETQ. Unmatched junction bases numbered 9, after V lost 3 bases and J lost 3 bases. The CDR3 contains 17 residues. The CDR3 DNA reads TGCGCCAGCAGCTCGGGGACTAGCGGGATCCTAATCTACGAGCAGTACTTC. Translation gives CASSSGTSGILIYEQYF.

The V gene is TRBV7-8, the J gene TRBJ2-1; tentative D call: TRBD1 (5 bases). The CDR3 has 13 amino acids. V gave up 1 base and J gave up 9 bases, with 10 bases separating them. Germline assignment: CDR1 SGHVS and CDR2 FQNEAQ. CDR3 nucleotides: TGTGCCAGCAGCTTAGGGGGCTTTGGTGAGCAGTTCTTC. It encodes CASSLGGFGEQFF.

The rearrangement links TRBV7-3 to TRBJ2-1; 7 bases are a match to TRBD2. Looked up from germline, CDR1 is SGHTA and CDR2 is FQGTGA. This CDR3 is built from 17 residues. V trimming: 5 bases; J trimming: 9 bases; junction bases outside the gene matches: 19. For the CDR3, the DNA is TGTGCCAGCAGCCCGTACCCTCGCGGGAGTTTTGGTAGTGAGCAGTTCTTC. This gives the protein CASSPYPRGSFGSEQFF.